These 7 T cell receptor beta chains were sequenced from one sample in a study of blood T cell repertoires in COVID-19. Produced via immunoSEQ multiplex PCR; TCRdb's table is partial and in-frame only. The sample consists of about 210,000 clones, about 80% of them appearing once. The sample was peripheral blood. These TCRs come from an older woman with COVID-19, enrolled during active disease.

The CDR3 spells CSVRIGGESPLHF. As DNA, the CDR3 is TGCAGCGTTCGTATAGGGGGTGAGTCACCCCTCCACTTT. The chain combines TRBV29-1 with TRBJ1-6; TRBD1 is a possible D gene (6 bases). V was shortened by 5 bases and J by 10 bases, with 15 bases between the two germline ends. Germline lookup yields CDR1 SQVTM and CDR2 ANQGSEA. This CDR3 spans 13 amino acids.

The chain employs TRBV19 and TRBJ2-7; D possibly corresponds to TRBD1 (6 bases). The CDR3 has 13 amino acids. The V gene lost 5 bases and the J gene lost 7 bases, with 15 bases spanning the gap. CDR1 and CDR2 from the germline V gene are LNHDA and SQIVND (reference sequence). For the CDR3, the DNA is TGTGCCAGTAGTGCGACAGGATCGGGGGAGCAGTACTTC. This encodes CASSATGSGEQYF.

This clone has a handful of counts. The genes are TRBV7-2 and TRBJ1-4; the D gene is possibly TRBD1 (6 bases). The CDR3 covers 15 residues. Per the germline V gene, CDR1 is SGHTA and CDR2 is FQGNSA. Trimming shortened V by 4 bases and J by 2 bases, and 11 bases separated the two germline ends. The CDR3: CASSYLQGTNEKLFF. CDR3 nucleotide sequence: TGTGCCAGCAGCTACCTCCAGGGGACTAATGAAAAACTGTTTTTT.

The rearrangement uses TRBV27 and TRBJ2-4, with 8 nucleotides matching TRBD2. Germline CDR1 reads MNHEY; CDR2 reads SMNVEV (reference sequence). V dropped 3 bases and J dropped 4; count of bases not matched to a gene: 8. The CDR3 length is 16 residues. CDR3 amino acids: CASSFPLPGGKNIQYF. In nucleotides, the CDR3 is TGTGCCAGCAGTTTCCCCCTCCCGGGAGGGAAAAACATTCAGTACTTC.

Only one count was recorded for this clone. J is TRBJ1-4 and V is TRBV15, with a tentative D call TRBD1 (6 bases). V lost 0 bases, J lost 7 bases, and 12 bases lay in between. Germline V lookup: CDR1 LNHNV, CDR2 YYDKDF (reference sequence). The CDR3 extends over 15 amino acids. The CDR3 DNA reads TGTGCCACCAGCAGAGACAGGGGCCAGGGTGAAAAACTGTTTTTT. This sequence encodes CATSRDRGQGEKLFF.

The CDR3 loop reads CASSLGTDYEQYF. The DNA of the CDR3 is TGTGCCAGCAGTTTAGGGACAGACTACGAGCAGTACTTC. The chain couples TRBV12-3 or TRBV12-4 to TRBJ2-7; perhaps TRBD1 as D (6 bases). Trimming took 1 base from V and 3 from J, leaving 7 bases between them. CDR3 length: 13 amino acids.

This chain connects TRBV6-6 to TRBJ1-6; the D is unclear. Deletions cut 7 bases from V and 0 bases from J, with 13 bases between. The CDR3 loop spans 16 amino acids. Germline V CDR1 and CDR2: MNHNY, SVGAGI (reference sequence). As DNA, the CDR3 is TGTGCCAGCACCTCCGCTACGAGCTCCTATAATTCACCCCTCCACTTT. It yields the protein CASTSATSSYNSPLHF.